This T cell receptor (beta chain) was sequenced in a study of tumor-infiltrating lymphocytes in primary liver carcinoma. The overall study: Measuring about 4.2 to 10 cm across, the tumors were staged as T1-T3 N0M0. The study obtained roughly 3.65 to 7.13 million productive TCRbeta reads per sample, similar across tissue types.

The V gene lost 2 bases and the J gene lost 3 bases, with 11 bases spanning the gap. Looked up from germline, CDR1 is SGHAT and CDR2 is FQNNGV. This CDR3 contains 14 residues. A primer matching the constant region was used to make TCR beta cDNA from approximately 0.55 ug of total RNA. Libraries of TCR beta came from three nested multiplex PCR rounds with slightly modified ARM-PCR. Forward primers for TRBV1-TRBV30 and a C-beta reverse primer served the first two PCR rounds, at 10 cycles each. TCRdb re-derived calls from the multiplex PCR reads in MiXCR, one entry per CDR3 protein. The sample records some 200,000 distinct CDR3 sequences, about two thirds being singletons. Note on this clonotype: A much larger clone is a single base away; this may be a read error.

The source of the blood RNA was unsorted whole blood, and germline DNA was extracted as well. Surgery was preceded by the collection of four milliliters of peripheral blood. Sequencing was performed on peripheral blood. The origin of this receptor is a woman aged 55-70 years with primary liver carcinoma and hepatitis B virus infection. This chain joins TRBV11-2 and TRBJ2-7; unclear D gene. CDR3 coding DNA: TGTGCCAGCAGCTTAACCGACGGAGACTACGAGCAGTACTTC. Its translation is CASSLTDGDYEQYF.